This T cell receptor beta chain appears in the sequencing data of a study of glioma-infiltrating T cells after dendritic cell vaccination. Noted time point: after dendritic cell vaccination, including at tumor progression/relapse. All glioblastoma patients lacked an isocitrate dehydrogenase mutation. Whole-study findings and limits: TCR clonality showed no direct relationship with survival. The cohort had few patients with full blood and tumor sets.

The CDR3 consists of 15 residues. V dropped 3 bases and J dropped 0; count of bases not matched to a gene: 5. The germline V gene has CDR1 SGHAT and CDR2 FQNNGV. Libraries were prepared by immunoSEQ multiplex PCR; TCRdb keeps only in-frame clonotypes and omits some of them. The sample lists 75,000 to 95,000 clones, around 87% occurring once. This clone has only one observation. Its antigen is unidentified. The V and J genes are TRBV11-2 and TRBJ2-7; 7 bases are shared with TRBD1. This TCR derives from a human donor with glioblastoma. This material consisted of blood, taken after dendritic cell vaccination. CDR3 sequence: CASSFSAGGSYEQYF. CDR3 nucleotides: TGTGCCAGCAGCTTTTCTGCAGGGGGCTCCTACGAGCAGTACTTC.